This record covers a single TCR beta chain. Assay: immunoSEQ multiplex PCR; the TCRdb copy retains only in-frame clones and omits some. The sample carries under 80,000 clones, around 97% recorded once. These data belong to a study of technical replicates of blood from a few donors. The length of the CDR3 is 14 residues. The germline V gene has CDR1 SEHNR and CDR2 FQNEAQ (reference sequence). V was shortened by 3 bases and J by 6 bases, with 11 bases between the two germline ends. The chain recombines TRBV7-9 with TRBJ2-2, with a weak D call TRBD1 (5 bases). Sequenced input: T cells isolated from PBMCs. The origin of this receptor is a human donor in good health. DNA for the CDR3: TGTGCCAGCAGCTTTATACAGGACGCCGGGGAGCTGTTTTTT. Its protein is CASSFIQDAGELFF. The whole variable domain, remainder taken from reference TRBV7-9 and TRBJ2-2, is DTGVSQNPRHKITKRGQNVTFRCDPISEHNRLYWYRQTLGQGPEFLTYFQNEAQLEKSRLLSDRFSAERPKGSFSTLEIQRTEQGDSAMYLCASSFIQDAGELFFGEGSRLTVL.